This T cell receptor beta chain was profiled in a study of control samples from healthy donors and cancer patients. Generated by immunoSEQ multiplex PCR, the TCRdb table keeps only in-frame clones and is missing some. The profile shows over 150,000 clones, 96% of them singletons. CDR1 and CDR2 (germline): SGHTA, FQGNSA. V was pared by 5 bases and J by 0 bases, with 12 bases between. There are 15 residues in the CDR3. J is TRBJ2-3 and V is TRBV7-2; D gene uncertain. Material for sequencing was blood. The sequence was collected from a woman younger than 45 in good health. The CDR3 protein is CASSHNTGSTDTQYF. DNA of the CDR3: TGTGCCAGCAGCCACAACACGGGTAGCACAGATACGCAGTATTTT.